A selection of T cell receptor beta chains follows, all from one sample in a study of blood T cell repertoires in COVID-19. Data came from immunoSEQ multiplex PCR; TCRdb stores just in-frame clones and leaves some out. This sample has approximately 220,000 clones, with 65% to 85% found just once. The sample comprised peripheral blood. Receptor source: a woman between 25 and 40 years old who had recovered from COVID-19. Both conserved end residues are part of each CDR3. A D gene is named only where the DNA matches it firmly. Some rows mark clone size as missing; the rest say once, few, many or name a class of expanded clone.

clone_size j_call d_call v_call cdr3_aa cdr3_nt
. TRBJ2-3 . TRBV4-1 CASSQSGADTQYF TGCGCCAGCAGCCAATCAGGCGCAGATACGCAGTATTTT
. TRBJ2-1 . TRBV7-3 CASSLDSGPYNEQFF TGTGCCAGCAGCTTGGACTCCGGGCCTTACAATGAGCAGTTCTTC
. TRBJ1-2 . TRBV4-1 CASSQAVKARVWYGYTF TGCGCCAGCAGCCAAGCGGTAAAAGCGAGGGTTTGGTATGGCTACACCTTC
. TRBJ2-2 . TRBV11-2 CASSFQAVVESGELFF TGTGCCAGCAGCTTTCAGGCAGTTGTTGAATCCGGGGAGCTGTTTTTT
. TRBJ2-3 . TRBV9 CASSGGSFPEGLDTQYF TGTGCCAGCAGCGGGGGATCATTCCCGGAGGGGTTAGATACGCAGTATTTT
once TRBJ2-5 . TRBV15 CATSTAGGDRARETQYF TGTGCCACCAGCACCGCCGGGGGGGACAGGGCGCGGGAGACCCAGTACTTC
. TRBJ2-7 . TRBV28 CASRRPTGYEQYF TGTGCCAGCAGGCGACCCACAGGGTACGAGCAGTACTTC
. TRBJ1-1 . TRBV19 CASSIITENTEAFF TGTGCCAGTAGTATTATCACAGAAAACACTGAAGCTTTCTTT
. TRBJ1-6 TRBD1 TRBV27 CASTLMGQAHLPLHF TGTGCCAGCACCCTAATGGGACAGGCCCATTTGCCCCTCCACTTT
once TRBJ1-6 . TRBV2 CARQGRSSPLHF TGTGCCAGACAGGGTAGGAGCTCACCCCTCCACTTT
once TRBJ1-2 . TRBV5-4 CASSFQGAEGYTF TGTGCCAGCAGCTTTCAAGGGGCAGAGGGCTACACCTTC
. TRBJ1-2 TRBD1 TRBV30 CAWGDRVNGYTF TGTGCCTGGGGGGACAGGGTCAATGGCTACACCTTC
. TRBJ1-1 . TRBV4-1 CASSQDGSGGNTEAFF TGCGCCAGCAGCCAAGATGGGTCGGGGGGGAACACTGAAGCTTTCTTT
. TRBJ2-2 . TRBV28 CASRPGTLNTGELFF TGTGCCAGCAGACCAGGGACACTGAACACCGGGGAGCTGTTTTTT
. TRBJ2-3 . TRBV9 CASSVRITDTQYF TGTGCCAGCAGCGTACGTATCACAGATACGCAGTATTTT
once TRBJ2-4 TRBD2 TRBV6-5 CATRDYGNIQYF TGTGCCACCCGGGACTACGGAAACATTCAGTACTTC
. TRBJ2-1 . TRBV11-2 CASSPRRALYNEQFF TGTGCCAGCAGCCCGCGCAGGGCCCTCTACAATGAGCAGTTCTTC
. TRBJ2-1 TRBD2 TRBV11-2 CASRPIAGLYNEQFF TGTGCCAGCAGACCTATAGCGGGACTTTACAATGAGCAGTTCTTC
few TRBJ2-2 . TRBV20-1 CSARANGELFF TGCAGTGCACGCGCGAACGGGGAGCTGTTTTTT
. TRBJ1-1 . TRBV10-2 CASRGGGLVTEAFF TGCGCCAGCAGAGGGGGGGGGCTGGTCACTGAAGCTTTCTTT
. TRBJ2-7 TRBD1 TRBV7-2 CASSRRDRGHEQYF TGTGCCAGCAGCCGCCGGGACAGGGGGCACGAGCAGTACTTC
few TRBJ2-1 TRBD1 TRBV6-4 CASSDSPTGADEQFF TGTGCCAGCAGTGACTCGCCGACAGGGGCTGATGAGCAGTTCTTC
. TRBJ2-3 . TRBV27 CASWDSGTDTQYF TGTGCCAGCTGGGACTCAGGCACAGATACGCAGTATTTT
once TRBJ2-7 TRBD1 TRBV4-2 CASSQGGTGDNEQYF TGTGCCAGCAGCCAAGGTGGGACAGGGGACAACGAGCAGTACTTC
. TRBJ1-2 . TRBV28 CASSLVPVGAGGYTF TGTGCCAGCAGTTTAGTCCCTGTGGGGGCGGGTGGCTACACCTTC
. TRBJ2-5 TRBD2 TRBV27 CASSLLGRESQETQYF TGTGCCAGCAGTTTATTAGGGAGGGAGTCGCAAGAGACCCAGTACTTC
. TRBJ2-2 . TRBV15 CATETGNTGELFF TGTGCCACCGAGACAGGGAACACCGGGGAGCTGTTTTTT
. TRBJ1-2 . TRBV28 CASSLGLDHGYTF TGTGCCAGCAGTTTGGGCCTCGACCATGGCTACACCTTC
. TRBJ2-7 TRBD1 TRBV6-6 CASSVRDRQYF TGTGCCAGCAGTGTCCGGGACAGGCAGTACTTC
once TRBJ1-2 . TRBV7-9 CASSLAGVHDGYTF TGTGCCAGCAGCTTAGCAGGGGTTCATGATGGCTACACCTTC
. TRBJ2-1 . TRBV7-9 CASTRPGEPDNEQFF TGTGCCAGCACTCGGCCCGGGGAGCCAGACAATGAGCAGTTCTTC
. TRBJ2-5 . TRBV18 CASSRSPASGEETQYF TGTGCCAGCTCACGATCCCCGGCCTCAGGGGAAGAGACCCAGTACTTC
. TRBJ1-1 TRBD1 TRBV7-3 CASSLRGQGAVNTEAFF TGTGCCAGCAGCTTAAGGGGACAGGGGGCTGTTAACACTGAAGCTTTCTTT
. TRBJ1-2 . TRBV9 CASRGEPNYGYTF TGTGCCAGCAGGGGAGAGCCTAACTATGGCTACACCTTC
. TRBJ1-1 . TRBV7-3 CASSLTSGRTEAFF TGTGCCAGCAGCTTAACCTCAGGGCGGACTGAAGCTTTCTTT
. TRBJ1-5 . TRBV28 CASSPVNSNQPQHF TGTGCCAGCAGCCCGGTTAATAGCAATCAGCCCCAGCATTTT
. TRBJ2-2 TRBD2 TRBV19 CASSMPRLAGGPGELFF TGTGCCAGTAGTATGCCTAGGCTAGCGGGAGGGCCCGGGGAGCTGTTTTTT
. TRBJ2-1 . TRBV5-1 CASSLALSYNEQFF TGCGCCAGCAGCTTAGCGCTCTCCTACAATGAGCAGTTCTTC
. TRBJ1-2 . TRBV21-1 CASSPPTGSNGYTF TGTGCCAGCAGCCCTCCGACAGGCTCTAATGGCTACACCTTC
. TRBJ2-7 . TRBV28 CASSLLEEQYF TGTGCCAGCAGTTTGTTAGAGGAGCAGTACTTC
once TRBJ1-2 TRBD1 TRBV5-1 CASSVGKGQILNYGYTF TGCGCCAGCAGCGTAGGGAAGGGACAGATACTTAACTATGGCTACACCTTC
. TRBJ1-6 . TRBV6-5 CASRSYNSPLHF TGTGCCAGCAGGTCCTACAATTCACCCCTCCACTTT
. TRBJ2-2 . TRBV5-5 CASSLAPSANTGELFF TGTGCCAGCAGCTTGGCCCCGAGTGCGAACACCGGGGAGCTGTTTTTT
few TRBJ1-1 TRBD1 TRBV6-5 CASSRDRWNTEAFF TGTGCCAGCAGTAGGGACAGATGGAACACTGAAGCTTTCTTT
. TRBJ2-5 . TRBV9 CASSPTGWETQYF TGTGCCAGCAGCCCAACAGGGTGGGAGACCCAGTACTTC
. TRBJ1-2 TRBD1 TRBV29-1 CSVEDQGGGGYTF TGCAGCGTTGAAGATCAAGGGGGCGGAGGCTACACCTTC
. TRBJ2-2 . TRBV2 CASKQGTTGELFF TGTGCCAGCAAACAGGGTACCACCGGGGAGCTGTTTTTT
. TRBJ2-5 . TRBV10-2 CASVSERDQETQYF TGCGCCAGCGTGAGTGAACGGGACCAAGAGACCCAGTACTTC